The clone carrying this T cell receptor beta chain was seen a handful of times. These data belong to a study of T cells after yellow fever vaccination. TCRdb recomputed calls from the 5' RACE reads with MiXCR, one row per CDR3 protein. There are 200,000 to 250,000 distinct CDR3 sequences in the sample; about 7.1% occur only once, and 0.85% lies in the top ten. The specimen was CD4+ T cells sorted from PBMCs, collected 15 days after the yellow fever booster vaccination. This sequence originates from a man aged 25-45 years who received the YFV17D yellow fever vaccine.

The chain's CDR3 is CASSYRGDEAFF. For the CDR3, the DNA is TGTGCCAGCAGTTACAGGGGTGATGAAGCTTTCTTT. This sequence joins TRBV27 and TRBJ1-1; 7 bases line up with TRBD1. In germline, CDR1 is MNHEY, CDR2 SMNVEV (reference sequence). The CDR3 contains 12 residues. V lost 4 bases, J lost 7 bases, and 3 bases stayed unmatched.